A single sample is the source of the 29 T cell receptor beta chains below, sequenced in a study of T cells after yellow fever vaccination. TCRdb independently ran MiXCR on the 5' RACE reads; one entry per CDR3 protein. Of a few hundred thousand distinct CDR3 sequences in the sample, about a sixth were seen once. The specimen comprised PBMCs, sampled about 5 days after the first yellow fever vaccination. The receptors were sampled from a man in his late teens or twenties who received the YFV17D yellow fever vaccine.

The rearrangement joins TRBV12-5 to TRBJ2-2; D might be TRBD2 (5 bases). The germline V gene has CDR1 LGHNT and CDR2 FRNRAP. Trimming removed 7 bases from V and 6 bases from J, with 15 bases in between. The CDR3 loop spans 14 amino acids. CDR3 bases: TGTGCTAGTGCCTCCTCGGAGGCCCCCGGGGAGCTGTTTTTT. It translates to CASASSEAPGELFF.

In its sample, this clonotype was seen a few times. This chain uses TRBV6-1 with TRBJ1-4; tentatively, D is TRBD1 (6 bases). This CDR3 is 15 amino acids long. Trimming shortened V by 0 bases and J by 5 bases, and 10 bases separated the two germline ends. Germline V lookup: CDR1 MNHNS, CDR2 SASEGT. CDR3 residues: CASSEAGGLNEKLFF. The CDR3, as DNA: TGTGCCAGCAGTGAAGCGGGGGGGCTAAATGAAAAACTGTTTTTT.

The CDR3 region is CATRQGGDTGELFF. The DNA for the CDR3 is TGTGCCACCCGACAGGGCGGGGATACCGGGGAGCTGTTTTTT. V is TRBV19 and J is TRBJ2-2; D is possibly TRBD1 (7 bases). CDR3 length: 14 residues. Trimming shortened V by 10 bases and J by 5 bases, and 17 bases separated the two germline ends. Per germline, CDR1 LNHDA and CDR2 SQIVND (reference sequence). Full variable domain (rest looked up from reference TRBV19 and TRBJ2-2): DGGITQSPKYLFRKEGQNVTLSCEQNLNHDAMYWYRQDPGQGLRLIYYSQIVNDFQKGDIAEGYSVSREKKESFPLTVTSAQKNPTAFYLCATRQGGDTGELFFGEGSRLTVL.

The CDR3 coding sequence is TGTGCCAGCAGCTTCTCTGGTGAGCAGTACGTC. Amino acids: CASSFSGEQYV. The V and J genes are TRBV5-6 and TRBJ2-7, with unresolved D. Deletions cut 2 bases from V and 7 bases from J, with 7 bases between. The CDR3 sequence is 11 residues long. Germline CDR1 and CDR2: SGHDT and YYEEEE.

This clonotype was seen a handful of times. J is TRBJ2-1 and V is TRBV12-3 or TRBV12-4; D uncertain. V was cut by 7 bases and J by 10 bases, with 23 bases left in between. The CDR3 spans 15 residues. CDR3 nucleotide sequence: TGTGCCAGCACCACCCGGGTGGGCGCCTGGAGCGAGCAGTTCTTC. Translated, it gives CASTTRVGAWSEQFF.

V usage is TRBV5-6 and J usage is TRBJ1-2; D is uncertain. The CDR3 spans 16 residues. Trimming stripped 1 base from V and 2 bases from J, with 15 bases between. Germline loops: CDR1 SGHDT, CDR2 YYEEEE. The CDR3 sequence is CASSLQFDRGNYGYTF. In DNA form, the CDR3 reads TGTGCCAGCAGCTTGCAATTCGATCGGGGAAACTATGGCTACACCTTC.

This clonotype was counted only a few times. The chain is built from TRBV7-2 and TRBJ2-7, with TRBD1 as a possible D gene (5 bases). The ends were cut back, 5 bases at V and 1 base at J, with 12 bases in the middle. CDR3 length equals 14 residues. Looked up from germline, CDR1 is SGHTA and CDR2 is FQGNSA. The CDR3 loop reads CASSPDRFSYEQYF. The CDR3 DNA reads TGTGCCAGCAGCCCTGACAGATTTTCCTACGAGCAGTACTTC.

This clonotype was found a few times. This chain links TRBV20-1 with TRBJ1-2, with 8 bases identical to TRBD1. The CDR3 extends over 13 amino acids. Trimming removed 6 bases from V and 8 bases from J; junction bases left unmatched: 11. From germline, CDR1 is DFQATT and CDR2 SNEGSKA (reference sequence). In DNA form, the CDR3 reads TGCAGTGCCGGGACAGGTTCAATTTTAGGCTACACCTTC. This gives the protein CSAGTGSILGYTF.

The chain links TRBV5-1 to TRBJ2-5, with TRBD2 identical over 11 bases. From germline, CDR1 is SGHRS and CDR2 YFSETQ. Trimming cost V 4 bases and J 9 bases; bases outside gene matches: 14. CDR3 length: 16 residues. In DNA form, the CDR3 reads TGCGCCAGCAGCCTTTCGACTAGCGGGGTCCGAGGGGCCCAGTACTTC. Its protein product is CASSLSTSGVRGAQYF.

CDR3 amino acids: CASSSVSGGADTQYF. The DNA of the CDR3 is TGTGCCAGCAGCTCTGTTTCAGGGGGAGCAGATACGCAGTATTTT. V usage is TRBV11-2 and J usage is TRBJ2-3; 7 bases fit TRBD1. In germline, CDR1 is SGHAT, CDR2 FQNNGV. This CDR3 region has 15 residues. V lost 4 bases to trimming and J lost 4 bases; unmatched junction nucleotides: 8.

This clonotype was counted between two and nine times. The chain has TRBV4-2 and TRBJ2-3, with 9 bases identical to TRBD2. Germline trimming cut 1 base from V and 2 bases from J; bases unmatched to any gene: 10. CDR3 length equals 18 residues. Per the germline V gene, CDR1 is LGHNA and CDR2 is YNFKEQ. For the CDR3, the DNA is TGTGCCAGCAGCCAAGCTAAGATTCGCGGGGGGGCCACAGATACGCAGTATTTT. Its translation: CASSQAKIRGGATDTQYF.

This clonotype occurred a few times. This rearrangement joins TRBV10-3 to TRBJ1-2; 9 positions agree with TRBD1. Germline V gene sequence: CDR1 ENHRY, CDR2 SYGVKD. The J segment lost 8 bases and the V segment lost 3 bases, leaving 16 bases of the junction unmatched. The CDR3 consists of 17 residues. The CDR3 loop is CAISDLGQGKFADGYTF. The CDR3 DNA follows: TGTGCCATCAGTGATTTGGGACAGGGAAAGTTCGCCGACGGCTACACCTTC.

CDR3 protein: CASSPTSGENTGELFF. The CDR3 region has the DNA TGTGCCAGCTCACCTACTAGCGGGGAAAACACCGGGGAGCTGTTTTTT. The chain carries TRBV18 and TRBJ2-2, with TRBD2 matching over 10 bases. The CDR3 has 16 residues. Germline-derived CDR1 and CDR2 are KGHSH and LQKENI. V lost 3 bases to trimming and J lost 2 bases; unmatched junction nucleotides: 3.

This clonotype was detected a few times. The V and J genes are TRBV30 and TRBJ1-5; 9 nucleotides match TRBD1. Germline V CDR1 and CDR2: GTSNPN, SVGIG (reference sequence). V was pared by 3 bases and J by 7 bases, with 10 bases of the junction left unmatched. CDR3 length equals 15 residues. The CDR3 coding sequence is TGTGCCTGGAGCTCATCGGGACAGGGACGCCAGCCCCAGCATTTT. Its translation: CAWSSSGQGRQPQHF.

The chain employs TRBV12-3 or TRBV12-4 and TRBJ1-5; D call uncertain. The CDR3 spans 14 residues. Trimming left V 3 bases short and J 7 bases short, with 13 bases between. The DNA of the CDR3 is TGTGCCAGCAGTTTCGGCGATCTGGGGCAGCCCCAGCATTTT. Translated, it gives CASSFGDLGQPQHF.

This rearrangement joins TRBV29-1 to TRBJ2-3; D gene uncertain. Trimming left V 6 bases short and J 3 bases short, with 13 bases between. Germline CDR1 reads SQVTM; CDR2 reads ANQGSEA. This CDR3 is 13 amino acids long. The CDR3 DNA follows: TGCAGCGTCACCTTGACTGGTACAGATACGCAGTATTTT. Translating gives CSVTLTGTDTQYF.

In its sample, this clonotype was seen a few times. The chain carries TRBV7-9 and TRBJ2-6; a possible D gene is TRBD1 (5 bases). The CDR3 extends over 13 amino acids. The ends were cut back, 7 bases at V and 6 bases at J, with 10 bases in the middle. Germline CDR1 reads SEHNR; CDR2 reads FQNEAQ (reference sequence). The CDR3 region has the DNA TGTGCCAGCAAAGCAGGGTTGGCCAACGTCCTGACTTTC. As protein: CASKAGLANVLTF.

This clonotype occurred a few times. The chain couples TRBV5-6 to TRBJ1-2; tentatively, D is TRBD1 (5 bases). This CDR3 contains 14 residues. CDR1 and CDR2 (germline): SGHDT, YYEEEE. V was cut by 0 bases and J by 5 bases, with 11 bases left in between. CDR3 nucleotide sequence: TGTGCCAGCAGCTTGGTCTCTGGGGGTTATGGCTACACCTTC. As protein: CASSLVSGGYGYTF. Full variable domain (missing parts from reference TRBV5-6 and TRBJ1-2): DAGVTQSPTHLIKTRGQQVTLRCSPKSGHDTVSWYQQALGQGPQFIFQYYEEEERQRGNFPDRFSGHQFPNYSSELNVNALLLGDSALYLCASSLVSGGYGYTFGSGTRLTVV.

This clonotype was detected a few times. The CDR3 protein is CASSYFVGTYEQYF. For the CDR3, the DNA is TGTGCCAGCAGTTACTTCGTCGGGACCTACGAGCAGTACTTC. V gene TRBV6-2 or TRBV6-3 combines with J gene TRBJ2-7, with TRBD2 as a possible D gene (5 bases). Looked up from germline, CDR1 is MNHEY and CDR2 is SVGEGT. The CDR3 has 14 amino acids. V lost 1 base, J lost 2 bases, and 9 bases lay in between.

This clonotype was observed a handful of times. The rearrangement joins TRBV28 to TRBJ1-5; 7 positions agree with TRBD1. The ends lost 5 bases at V and 8 bases at J; junction bases unmatched: 9. CDR1 is MDHEN and CDR2 is SYDVKM in the germline V gene. CDR3 length: 14 amino acids. CDR3 amino acids: CASSRQGSVEPQHF. The CDR3 bases are TGTGCCAGCAGTCGACAGGGTTCCGTCGAGCCCCAGCATTTT.

The rearrangement links TRBV12-3 or TRBV12-4 to TRBJ2-5, with 8 bases fitting TRBD1. The CDR3 covers 15 residues. V gave up 0 bases and J gave up 5 bases; unmatched junction bases: 5. The CDR3 nucleotides are TGTGCCAGCAGTTTAGCGCTGGACAGGGCGGAGACCCAGTACTTC. Amino acid sequence: CASSLALDRAETQYF.

V gene TRBV4-2 combines with J gene TRBJ1-5; D might be TRBD1 (6 bases). CDR3 size: 14 residues. Looked up from germline, CDR1 is LGHNA and CDR2 is YNFKEQ. Deletions cut 1 base from V and 6 bases from J, with 10 bases between. The CDR3 protein is CASSQGGASQPQHF. The CDR3 bases are TGTGCCAGCAGCCAAGGGGGGGCTAGTCAGCCCCAGCATTTT.

The chain is built from TRBV27 and TRBJ1-1; 8 bases match TRBD1. The junction had 6 bases not matched to a gene; V was cut back by 0 bases and J by 12 bases. The CDR3 has 13 residues. Germline V gene lookup returns CDR1 MNHEY and CDR2 SMNVEV (reference sequence). CDR3 loop: CASSLSPTGETFF. Written as DNA, the CDR3 is TGTGCCAGCAGTTTATCGCCGACAGGGGAAACTTTCTTT.

This clonotype was observed a few times. This chain joins TRBV3-1 and TRBJ2-1, with unresolved D. The CDR3 runs 16 residues. Trimming removed 2 bases from V and 11 bases from J, with 22 bases in between. From germline, CDR1 is LGHDT and CDR2 YNNKEL (reference sequence). CDR3 in amino acids: CASSQTHRRIPGQQFF. The CDR3 nucleotides read TGTGCCAGCAGCCAAACCCACCGACGCATCCCCGGTCAGCAGTTCTTC.

This clonotype was seen a few times. The chain couples TRBV5-1 to TRBJ2-7; perhaps TRBD1 as D (5 bases). V gave up 2 bases and J gave up 3 bases, with 12 bases separating them. The CDR3 loop spans 14 amino acids. Germline CDR1 reads SGHRS; CDR2 reads YFSETQ. CDR3 region: CASSFPDSYYEQYF. CDR3 sequence (DNA): TGCGCCAGCAGCTTCCCCGACAGTTACTACGAGCAGTACTTC.

The sample holds a few counts of this clonotype. The chain couples TRBV12-3 or TRBV12-4 to TRBJ2-1; TRBD2 aligns across 7 bases. J was trimmed by 4 bases and V by 0 bases; bases with no gene match: 6. The CDR3 length is 16 residues. DNA of the CDR3: TGTGCCAGCAGTTTAGCGTCCCTAGCGGTATACAATGAGCAGTTCTTC. Its protein product is CASSLASLAVYNEQFF.

This chain connects TRBV28 to TRBJ2-7; a weak D match, TRBD1 (5 bases). The CDR3 is made up of 11 amino acids. V was clipped by 4 bases and J by 6 bases, with 7 bases between them. CDR1 is MDHEN and CDR2 is SYDVKM in the germline V gene. CDR3 in DNA: TGTGCCAGCAGTTCGCAGGGCGAGCAGTACGTC. Translated, it gives CASSSQGEQYV.

This clonotype was seen a handful of times. V and J are TRBV29-1 and TRBJ1-1, with unresolved D. CDR1 is SQVTM, CDR2 ANQGSEA, per germline. The CDR3 runs 13 residues. V shed 6 bases and J shed 5 bases, with 16 bases lying between them. DNA for the CDR3: TGCAGCGTCAAACAACCAATAATAACTGAAGCTTTCTTT. Translated, it gives CSVKQPIITEAFF. Full variable domain (missing parts from reference TRBV29-1 and TRBJ1-1): SAVISQKPSRDICQRGTSLTIQCQVDSQVTMMFWYRQQPGQSLTLIATANQGSEATYESGFVIDKFPISRPNLTFSTLTVSNMSPEDSSIYLCSVKQPIITEAFFGQGTRLTVV.

The rearrangement uses TRBV27 and TRBJ2-7; a possible D gene is TRBD2 (6 bases). Per the germline V gene, CDR1 is MNHEY and CDR2 is SMNVEV (reference sequence). Trimming cost V 5 bases and J 6 bases, with 17 bases left between them. The CDR3 spans 14 residues. The CDR3 spells CASSRDGLSGEQYV. The CDR3 coding sequence is TGTGCCAGCAGTCGTGACGGTCTTAGCGGCGAGCAGTACGTC.